The rows below give T cell receptor beta chains drawn from one sample of a study of PD-1 blockade in classical Hodgkin lymphoma. Sequencing used immunoSEQ multiplex PCR; TCRdb keeps in-frame clones, though not all of them. The table records more than 15,000 clones, 80% to 95% of them present only once. The specimen was CD4+ T cells from blood. All receptors derive from a human donor with classical Hodgkin lymphoma. CDR3s leave out the opening cysteine and the closing phenylalanine or tryptophan. A row's size may be missing; if present it is once, few, many or a size class.

12,TRBV11-3,.,TRBJ2-7,ASSLGQGSLEQY
10,TRBV10-1,.,TRBJ1-5,ASSEWSQPQH
11,TRBV9,.,TRBJ2-5,ASSVDQQETQY
12,TRBV7-9,.,.,ASSPGFLAYEQY
12,TRBV6-6,.,TRBJ2-1,ASSYPPSGSEQF
12,TRBV5-1,.,TRBJ1-4,ASSLGPGREKLF
12,TRBV28,once,TRBJ2-3,ASSPQGRTDTQY
11,TRBV29-1,.,TRBJ2-3,SVEGLTPYTQY
12,TRBV28,.,TRBJ1-1,ASSPQDKNTEAF
15,TRBV30,.,TRBJ1-1,AWSKKGTEYMNTEAF